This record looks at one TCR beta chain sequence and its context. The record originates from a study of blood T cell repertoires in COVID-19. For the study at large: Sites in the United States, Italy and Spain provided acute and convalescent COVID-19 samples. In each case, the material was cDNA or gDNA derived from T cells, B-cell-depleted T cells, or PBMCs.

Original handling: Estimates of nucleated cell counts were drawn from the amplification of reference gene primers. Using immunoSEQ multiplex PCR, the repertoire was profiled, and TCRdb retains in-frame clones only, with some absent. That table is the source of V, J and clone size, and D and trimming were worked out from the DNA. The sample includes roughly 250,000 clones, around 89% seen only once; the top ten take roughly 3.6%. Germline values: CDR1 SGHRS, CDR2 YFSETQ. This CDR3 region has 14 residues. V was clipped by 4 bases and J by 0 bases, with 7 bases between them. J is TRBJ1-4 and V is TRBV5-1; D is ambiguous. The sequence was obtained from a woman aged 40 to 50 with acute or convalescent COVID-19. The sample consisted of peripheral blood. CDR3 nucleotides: TGCGCCAGCAGCAAAGCGACAACTAATGAAAAACTGTTTTTT. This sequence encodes CASSKATTNEKLFF.